The rows below give T cell receptor beta chains drawn from one sample of a study of CD8 T cells in ankylosing spondylitis. TCRdb processed the 5' RACE reads anew with MiXCR; each CDR3 protein has one entry. The sample lists about 160,000 distinct CDR3 sequences, roughly 18% occurring once. The sequenced material came from blood, either unsorted or a sorted T cell fraction (not recorded which). Receptors were obtained from a male donor with ankylosing spondylitis or in good health (not recorded which). The CDR3 runs from the conserved cysteine through the conserved F or W. Each record gives: V gene, CDR3 protein.

v_gene: TRBV5-1
CDR3aa: CASSLGGVETDTQYF

v_gene: TRBV3-1
CDR3aa: CASSQDTPAEQYF

v_gene: TRBV27
CDR3aa: CASSARGNEQFF

v_gene: TRBV20-1
CDR3aa: CSAPGLAGDYEQYF

v_gene: TRBV20-1
CDR3aa: CSARPTGEASSPLHF

v_gene: TRBV20-1
CDR3aa: CSARDPAGAVYGYTF

v_gene: TRBV6-1
CDR3aa: CASSAQERGRAEQYF

v_gene: TRBV20-1
CDR3aa: CSAQGLGNTIYF

v_gene: TRBV29-1
CDR3aa: CSVSGGIWTEAFF

v_gene: TRBV11-2
CDR3aa: CASSLDLAGGSLDTQYF

v_gene: TRBV7-2
CDR3aa: CASSQPRGQFSYEQYF

v_gene: TRBV27
CDR3aa: CASSLFPCDGRPCYEQYF

v_gene: TRBV7-6
CDR3aa: CASSSQAGTSVETQYF

v_gene: TRBV5-1
CDR3aa: CASSSTASLNTEAFF

v_gene: TRBV29-1
CDR3aa: CSVDSTRKNTEAFF

v_gene: TRBV5-1
CDR3aa: CASSLGQGGQPQHF

v_gene: TRBV18
CDR3aa: CASSPLPSGSSYNEQFF

v_gene: TRBV7-3
CDR3aa: CASSLLSGGRENEQFF

v_gene: TRBV20-1
CDR3aa: CSARRLAGATDTQYF

v_gene: TRBV9
CDR3aa: CASSAGQGASYNSPLHF

v_gene: TRBV3-1
CDR3aa: CASSLQGRSYEQYF

v_gene: TRBV5-4
CDR3aa: CASSSYLADDTGELFF

v_gene: TRBV20-1
CDR3aa: CSARDRVLAGSEQYF

v_gene: TRBV21-1
CDR3aa: CASSKACQLITEAFF

v_gene: TRBV6-1
CDR3aa: CASSNHGGGTEAFF

v_gene: TRBV3-1
CDR3aa: CASSQDLLAGVEQYF

v_gene: TRBV5-4
CDR3aa: CASSPEGLAEPTEQFF

v_gene: TRBV10-2
CDR3aa: CASSVTSGKETQYF

v_gene: TRBV27
CDR3aa: CASSLLGSGTDTQYF

v_gene: TRBV5-1
CDR3aa: CASSLGVLYEQYF